This passage covers 28 T cell receptor beta chains from one sample sequenced in a study of blood T cell repertoires in COVID-19. Assay: immunoSEQ multiplex PCR; the TCRdb copy retains only in-frame clones and omits some. Of 270,000 or so clones in the sample, approximately 90% were seen once. Input material: PBMCs or T cells enriched from blood (not recorded which). The receptors here all came from a woman aged 35 to 49 with acute COVID-19.

The chain recombines TRBV28 with TRBJ1-4; possibly TRBD1 for D (6 bases). CDR3 length: 14 amino acids. V shed 6 bases and J shed 7 bases, with 15 bases lying between them. The germline V gene has CDR1 MDHEN and CDR2 SYDVKM. CDR3 in amino acids: CASSLRDISEKLFF. Written as DNA, the CDR3 is TGTGCCAGCAGCCTCCGGGACATTTCTGAAAAACTGTTTTTT.

The CDR3 loop reads CASSPLGTAIGNTIYF. CDR3 DNA: TGTGCCAGCTCACCACTTGGGACAGCTATTGGAAACACCATATATTTT. The rearrangement joins TRBV18 to TRBJ1-3, with 7 bases aligning to TRBD1. Looked up from germline, CDR1 is KGHSH and CDR2 is LQKENI. V shed 1 base and J 3 bases; nucleotides not matched to a gene: 6. The CDR3 has 16 residues. The whole variable domain, filled in from reference TRBV18 and TRBJ1-3, reads NAGVMQNPRHLVRRRGQEARLRCSPMKGHSHVYWYRQLPEEGLKFMVYLQKENIIDESGMPKERFSAEFPKEGPSILRIQQVVRGDSAAYFCASSPLGTAIGNTIYFGEGSWLTVV.

The rearrangement joins TRBV11-3 to TRBJ1-4, with 11 bases fitting TRBD1. CDR1 is SGHNT, CDR2 YENEEA, per germline. The V gene end was trimmed by 3 bases and the J gene end by 6 bases; junction bases not matched to a gene: 9. CDR3 length equals 17 residues. The CDR3 region has the DNA TGTGCCAGCAGCTTGGGGACAGGGGGTTTTGGGGATGAAAAACTGTTTTTT. This encodes CASSLGTGGFGDEKLFF.

V is TRBV6-1 and J is TRBJ2-3; 7 nucleotides match TRBD2. V gave up 1 base and J gave up 7 bases; unmatched junction bases: 8. Germline V gene data show CDR1 as MNHNS and CDR2 as SASEGT. This CDR3 is 15 amino acids long. CDR3 protein: CASSEGLAASHTQYF. CDR3 nucleotides: TGTGCCAGCAGTGAAGGGCTAGCGGCAAGTCATACGCAGTATTTT.

The J gene is TRBJ1-4, the V gene TRBV28; D gene ambiguous. The germline CDR1 and CDR2 sequences are MDHEN and SYDVKM. Trimming removed 7 bases at V and 5 bases at J, with 14 bases between. The CDR3 loop spans 14 amino acids. The CDR3 region is CASIPSGGNEKLFF. CDR3 sequence (DNA): TGTGCCAGCATCCCTTCGGGAGGGAATGAAAAACTGTTTTTT.

This clone has just one count. The chain joins TRBV11-2 to TRBJ2-5; TRBD2 might be the D (6 bases). CDR1 is SGHAT and CDR2 is FQNNGV in the germline V gene. CDR3 length: 16 amino acids. V dropped 0 bases and J dropped 2 bases, with 13 bases sitting between them. DNA of the CDR3: TGTGCCAGCAGCTTAGAGGCTAGCGCGCTGCAAGAGACCCAGTACTTC. As protein: CASSLEASALQETQYF.

The chain is built from TRBV9 and TRBJ1-5, with no clear D. Germline values: CDR1 SGDLS, CDR2 YYNGEE. Between the trimmed V and J ends, which lost 7 bases and 0 bases, there was a span of 8 bases. The CDR3 runs 13 residues. DNA of the CDR3: TGTGCCAGCTCGAGGGATAGCAATCAGCCCCAGCATTTT. It codes for CASSRDSNQPQHF.

The rearrangement links TRBV5-4 to TRBJ2-3; possibly TRBD1 for D (6 bases). This CDR3 region has 17 residues. With 4 bases removed from V and 2 bases from J, the gap between germline ends came to 20 bases. The V gene's germline CDR1 is SGHNT and CDR2 YYREEE (reference sequence). CDR3 amino acids: CASSVGSRGGATDTQYF. CDR3 DNA: TGTGCCAGCAGCGTGGGGTCTCGTGGGGGCGCCACAGATACGCAGTATTTT.

The rearrangement joins TRBV7-2 to TRBJ2-3; 8 positions match TRBD2. The CDR3 has 17 amino acids. V trimming: 4 bases; J trimming: 2 bases; junction bases outside the gene matches: 11. Germline CDR1 SGHTA, CDR2 FQGNSA. CDR3 nucleotides: TGTGCCAGCAGCTCGACCGGGACTAGTTCCCTCACAGATACGCAGTATTTT. It encodes CASSSTGTSSLTDTQYF.

V and J are TRBV3-1 (or the pseudogene TRBV3-2) and TRBJ1-3; no firm D call. This CDR3 comprises 15 residues. CDR1 is LGHDT and CDR2 is YNNKEL in the germline V gene (reference sequence). V shed 7 bases and J shed 3 bases, with 16 bases lying between them. CDR3 sequence: CASTSRKHFGNTIYF. The CDR3 bases are TGTGCCAGCACCTCAAGAAAGCATTTTGGAAACACCATATATTTT.

This clone has only one observation. Mismatch with germline at one junction end may stem from a read error. This chain uses TRBV6-5 with TRBJ2-3, with 10 bases identical to TRBD2. There are 16 residues in the CDR3. Germline V CDR1 and CDR2: MNHEY, SVGAGI. For the CDR3, the DNA is TGTGCCAGCAGGTACTCCGGGACTAGCGGCACAGATACGCAGTATTTT. This encodes CASRYSGTSGTDTQYF.

This clone was seen ten or more times. Additional DNA sequences in this sample encode the identical CDR3. CDR3 in amino acids: CASSAGQDYEQYF. The CDR3, as DNA: TGTGCCAGTAGTGCAGGACAGGACTACGAGCAGTACTTC. This rearrangement joins TRBV19 to TRBJ2-7; 7 positions agree with TRBD1. The junction had 4 bases not matched to a gene; V was cut back by 5 bases and J by 3 bases. Germline CDR1 and CDR2: LNHDA and SQIVND (reference sequence). This CDR3 is built from 13 residues.

This chain uses TRBV23-1 with TRBJ2-4, with D perhaps matching TRBD2 (7 bases). TRBV23-1 is classed as an ORF, of uncertain function. The CDR3 consists of 23 residues. V was clipped by 2 bases and J by 0 bases, with 32 bases between them. The CDR3, as DNA: TGCGCCAGCAGTCAAAGGGGGGGTGGTGACAGCAGCAGATGCATACTAGCCAAAAACATTCAGTACTTC. Encoded protein: CASSQRGGGDSSRCILAKNIQYF.

This clone was detected a few times. The chain combines TRBV18 with TRBJ1-2, with TRBD1 as a possible D gene (6 bases). From germline, CDR1 is KGHSH and CDR2 LQKENI. This CDR3 is built from 14 residues. V lost 4 bases, J lost 4 bases, and 13 bases lay in between. As DNA, the CDR3 is TGTGCCAGCTCACTCGGACAGATTCCCTATGGCTACACCTTC. This translates into CASSLGQIPYGYTF. Filled out from reference TRBV18 and TRBJ1-2, the complete variable domain reads NAGVMQNPRHLVRRRGQEARLRCSPMKGHSHVYWYRQLPEEGLKFMVYLQKENIIDESGMPKERFSAEFPKEGPSILRIQQVVRGDSAAYFCASSLGQIPYGYTFGSGTRLTVV.

V usage is TRBV7-2 and J usage is TRBJ2-3; 9 bases fit TRBD2. V dropped 9 bases and J dropped 2; count of bases not matched to a gene: 9. The CDR3 extends over 15 amino acids. Germline assignment: CDR1 SGHTA and CDR2 FQGNSA. DNA for the CDR3: TGTGCCAGTCAAAATAGCGGGAGAGTCACAGATACGCAGTATTTT. This translates into CASQNSGRVTDTQYF.

The count of this clone is one. The genes are TRBV18 and TRBJ1-2, with D perhaps TRBD1 (6 bases). In germline, CDR1 is KGHSH, CDR2 LQKENI. Trimming stripped 6 bases from V and 2 bases from J, with 10 bases between. The CDR3 has 13 residues. This CDR3 reads CASSPGANYGYTF. CDR3 coding DNA: TGTGCCAGCTCTCCAGGGGCCAACTATGGCTACACCTTC.

The chain employs TRBV14 and TRBJ2-6; 9 bases match TRBD1. CDR1 SGHDN and CDR2 FVKESK come from the germline V gene. Losses at the gene ends were 4 bases for V and 4 bases for J; bases not matched to a gene: 14. The CDR3 is 19 amino acids. CDR3 amino acids: CASSPFPGTGRGGANVLTF. The CDR3 nucleotides read TGTGCCAGCAGCCCATTCCCGGGGACAGGGCGAGGAGGGGCCAACGTCCTGACTTTC.

The chain combines TRBV13 with TRBJ1-1, with 7 bases that match TRBD1. Germline CDR1 PRHDT, CDR2 FYEKMQ (reference sequence). J gave up 11 bases and V 4 bases, and 7 bases lay outside the gene matches. CDR3 size: 12 residues. The CDR3 coding sequence is TGTGCCAGCAGCTGGGATTACAGGGGTGCTTTCTTT. It encodes CASSWDYRGAFF.

V usage is TRBV3-1 (or the pseudogene TRBV3-2) and J usage is TRBJ2-7; D remains ambiguous. There are 12 residues in the CDR3. CDR1 and CDR2 from the germline V gene are LGHDT and YNNKEL (reference sequence). Trimming removed 6 bases at V and 6 bases at J, with 12 bases between. DNA of the CDR3: TGTGCCAGCAGTGAAACGGAGCTCGAGCAGTACTTC. Protein: CASSETELEQYF.

CDR3 sequence (DNA): TGTGCCAGCAGCGAGACACTGAACACTGAAGCTTTCTTT. This gives the protein CASSETLNTEAFF. The rearrangement uses TRBV9 and TRBJ1-1, with D uncertain. The germline V gene encodes CDR1 SGDLS and CDR2 YYNGEE. Between the trimmed V and J ends, which lost 3 bases and 0 bases, there was a span of 6 bases. The CDR3 has 13 residues.

The chain combines TRBV18 with TRBJ2-1; 7 nucleotides agree with TRBD2. CDR1 and CDR2 (germline): KGHSH, LQKENI. V lost 9 bases to trimming and J lost 3 bases; unmatched junction nucleotides: 14. The CDR3 covers 16 residues. The CDR3 sequence: CASSTRTGGLYNEQFF. In nucleotides, the CDR3 is TGTGCCAGTTCGACCAGGACGGGAGGCCTCTACAATGAGCAGTTCTTC.

The rearrangement links TRBV24-1 to TRBJ2-3; 16 bases match TRBD2. V gave up 3 bases and J gave up 4 bases; unmatched junction bases: 3. Germline V gives CDR1 KGHDR, CDR2 SFDVKD. The CDR3 extends over 17 amino acids. The CDR3 coding sequence is TGTGCCACCAGTGATGGGACTAGCGGGAGGGGTTCAGATACGCAGTATTTT. Its protein product is CATSDGTSGRGSDTQYF.

The chain uses TRBV2 and TRBJ1-2; no firm D call. Trimming took off 5 bases at V and 2 bases at J, with 12 bases between the two ends. The CDR3 is 14 amino acids. Germline CDR1 and CDR2: SNHLY and FYNNEI. Here the CDR3 reads CASSFSTGNYGYTF. The CDR3 region has the DNA TGTGCCAGCAGTTTTTCGACTGGGAACTATGGCTACACCTTC.

The CDR3 DNA is TGTGCCAGTAGTAGACAGGGGGCTGGAAGACAAACCTACGAGCAGTACTTC. It yields the protein CASSRQGAGRQTYEQYF. The gene calls are TRBV19 and TRBJ2-7; 10 positions match TRBD1. The CDR3 extends over 17 amino acids. Trimming took 4 bases from V and 2 from J; bases not matched to a gene: 11. Germline assignment: CDR1 LNHDA and CDR2 SQIVND (reference sequence).

This chain links TRBV6-5 with TRBJ1-1; D is unclear. Germline CDR1 MNHEY, CDR2 SVGAGI. Trimming removed 5 bases from V and 1 base from J, with 8 bases in between. CDR3 length: 13 amino acids. The CDR3 protein is CASSLAQNTEAFF. CDR3 sequence (DNA): TGTGCCAGCAGTCTGGCTCAGAACACTGAAGCTTTCTTT.

The genes are TRBV12-3 or TRBV12-4 and TRBJ1-5; TRBD1 is a possible D gene (6 bases). This CDR3 has 13 amino acids. V shed 8 bases and J shed 6 bases, with 14 bases lying between them. In DNA form, the CDR3 reads TGTGCCAGCCGGAAAACAGGGACTCAGCCCCAGCATTTT. It translates to CASRKTGTQPQHF.

DNA of the CDR3: TGCGCCAGCAGCCAGAGGTGGGAGCGCACAGATACGCAGTATTTT. Translating gives CASSQRWERTDTQYF. V and J are TRBV4-3 and TRBJ2-3, with a weak D call TRBD2 (5 bases). This CDR3 has 15 amino acids. V lost 3 bases and J 1 base, leaving 11 bases between the germline ends. Per the germline V gene, CDR1 is LGHNA and CDR2 is YSLEER.

The CDR3 here is CASSWGTGAYEQYF. The CDR3 DNA is TGTGCCAGCAGCTGGGGGACAGGGGCCTACGAGCAGTACTTC. The rearrangement links TRBV5-6 to TRBJ2-7, with 10 nucleotides matching TRBD1. J gave up 2 bases and V 3 bases, and 2 bases lay outside the gene matches. The CDR3 contains 14 residues. Looked up from germline, CDR1 is SGHDT and CDR2 is YYEEEE.